This T cell receptor beta chain was recorded in a study of CD8 T cells in Susac syndrome. Random hexamers were used to reverse transcribe an amount of about 0.45 to 1 ug RNA. TCRdb re-called the immunoSEQ multiplex PCR reads with MiXCR, one entry per CDR3 protein. The sample shows fewer than 200,000 distinct CDR3 sequences, roughly 95% of them seen only once. Germline V gene sequence: CDR1 SEHNR, CDR2 FQNEAQ (reference sequence). This CDR3 comprises 14 residues. Trimming removed 5 bases at V and 3 bases at J, with 14 bases between. Sequenced: CD8+ T cells from PBMCs. This TCR was recovered from a human donor with multiple sclerosis. The V gene is TRBV7-9, the J gene TRBJ2-7; D might be TRBD2 (6 bases). The DNA for the CDR3 is TGTGCCAGCAGCGGGAGGCAGGGAGACTACGAGCAGTACTTC. Amino acids: CASSGRQGDYEQYF.